A selection of T cell receptor beta chains follows, all from one sample in a study of T cell responses to AZD1222 COVID-19 vaccine. Produced via immunoSEQ multiplex PCR; TCRdb's table is partial and in-frame only. Of nearly 110,000 clones detected, about 90% appear once; the ten largest clones hold approximately 9.3%. Material: peripheral blood, obtained 28 days after the second AZD1222 dose. These receptors were collected from an adult who received the AZD1222 COVID-19 vaccine. The CDR3 runs from the conserved cysteine through the conserved F or W. The order of the fields is J gene, V gene, clone size, D gene, CDR3 DNA, CDR3 protein. The D gene is left open where the match is weak. Size is omitted from some rows. Given values are once, few, many or a class for expanded clones.

j_call: TRBJ2-1
v_call: TRBV7-9
clone_size: NA
d_call: TRBD2
cdr3_nt: TGTGCCAGCAGCTTAAGGCGGGGGGGCCTAGCGAACTACAATGAGCAGTTCTTC
cdr3_aa: CASSLRRGGLANYNEQFF

j_call: TRBJ1-4
v_call: TRBV5-1
clone_size: NA
d_call: NA
cdr3_nt: TGCGCCAGCAGGAAAGACAATGAAAAACTGTTTTTT
cdr3_aa: CASRKDNEKLFF

j_call: TRBJ2-1
v_call: TRBV2
clone_size: once
d_call: TRBD2
cdr3_nt: TGTGCCAGCAGCGTTAGCGGGGGAAATTACAATGAGCAGTTCTTC
cdr3_aa: CASSVSGGNYNEQFF

j_call: TRBJ1-3
v_call: TRBV5-8
clone_size: NA
d_call: NA
cdr3_nt: TGTGCCAGCAGCTCCCGGGGGAGGGCTGGAAACACCATATATTTT
cdr3_aa: CASSSRGRAGNTIYF

j_call: TRBJ2-7
v_call: TRBV5-5
clone_size: NA
d_call: TRBD1
cdr3_nt: TGTGCCAGCAGCCTAGGGACAGGGGGTAACGAGCAGTACTTC
cdr3_aa: CASSLGTGGNEQYF

j_call: TRBJ1-3
v_call: TRBV12-3/TRBV12-4
clone_size: NA
d_call: NA
cdr3_nt: TGTGCCAGCACCCGGGACTTCGGAAACACCATATATTTT
cdr3_aa: CASTRDFGNTIYF

j_call: TRBJ2-2
v_call: TRBV9
clone_size: NA
d_call: NA
cdr3_nt: TGTGCCAGCAGCCCAGGCAGGGTCTCCGGCACCGGGGAGCTGTTTTTT
cdr3_aa: CASSPGRVSGTGELFF

j_call: TRBJ2-3
v_call: TRBV6-4
clone_size: NA
d_call: TRBD2
cdr3_nt: TGTGCCAGCAGTCTAGCGGGAGATGGTGCAGATACGCAGTATTTT
cdr3_aa: CASSLAGDGADTQYF

j_call: TRBJ2-3
v_call: TRBV18
clone_size: NA
d_call: TRBD2
cdr3_nt: TGTGCCAGCTCTGCGCAGACTAGCGGCACAGATACGCAGTATTTT
cdr3_aa: CASSAQTSGTDTQYF

j_call: TRBJ1-1
v_call: TRBV5-1
clone_size: NA
d_call: TRBD1
cdr3_nt: TGCGCCAGCAGCTCCGACGACAGGGCGAACACTGAAGCTTTCTTT
cdr3_aa: CASSSDDRANTEAFF

j_call: TRBJ2-7
v_call: TRBV3-1/TRBV3-2
clone_size: NA
d_call: NA
cdr3_nt: TGTGCCAGCAGCCAAGATCCGGGATCCTACGAGCAGTACTTC
cdr3_aa: CASSQDPGSYEQYF

j_call: TRBJ1-6
v_call: TRBV19
clone_size: NA
d_call: NA
cdr3_nt: TGTGCCAGTAGCTCCATTAGGGGGAATTCACCCCTCCACTTT
cdr3_aa: CASSSIRGNSPLHF

j_call: TRBJ2-5
v_call: TRBV21-1
clone_size: NA
d_call: NA
cdr3_nt: TGTGCCAGCAGCCCTCAGGGTCACGAGACCCAGTACTTC
cdr3_aa: CASSPQGHETQYF

j_call: TRBJ2-1
v_call: TRBV10-3
clone_size: NA
d_call: NA
cdr3_nt: TGTGCCATCAGTGATGGTGAGCAGTTCTTC
cdr3_aa: CAISDGEQFF

j_call: TRBJ1-1
v_call: TRBV6-5
clone_size: NA
d_call: NA
cdr3_nt: TGTGCCAGCAGTTCAACTGACAGCAACACTGAAGCTTTCTTT
cdr3_aa: CASSSTDSNTEAFF

j_call: TRBJ2-2
v_call: TRBV10-1
clone_size: NA
d_call: TRBD1
cdr3_nt: TGCGCCAGCAGTGAGTCTACGGACAGGGTCACCGGGGAGCTGTTTTTT
cdr3_aa: CASSESTDRVTGELFF

j_call: TRBJ2-7
v_call: TRBV29-1
clone_size: NA
d_call: TRBD1
cdr3_nt: TGCAGCGTCGGGACAGGGAGTCCCTACGAGCAGTACTTC
cdr3_aa: CSVGTGSPYEQYF

j_call: TRBJ1-1
v_call: TRBV30
clone_size: NA
d_call: TRBD1
cdr3_nt: TGTGCCTGGAGTCGGGGACAGTCTCGAACTGAAGCTTTCTTT
cdr3_aa: CAWSRGQSRTEAFF

j_call: TRBJ2-3
v_call: TRBV9
clone_size: NA
d_call: TRBD2
cdr3_nt: TGTGCCAGCAGCGTAGAGGCTAGCGGGAGCACAGATACGCAGTATTTT
cdr3_aa: CASSVEASGSTDTQYF

j_call: TRBJ2-7
v_call: TRBV11-2
clone_size: NA
d_call: TRBD2
cdr3_nt: TGTGCCAGCAGCTTATTTGTAGCGGGGGCCGTAACCTACGAGCAGTACTTC
cdr3_aa: CASSLFVAGAVTYEQYF

j_call: TRBJ1-2
v_call: TRBV19
clone_size: once
d_call: NA
cdr3_nt: TGTGCCCGCCGGACTGCAGCTAACTATGGCTACACCTTC
cdr3_aa: CARRTAANYGYTF

j_call: TRBJ1-2
v_call: TRBV3-1/TRBV3-2
clone_size: NA
d_call: NA
cdr3_nt: TGTGCCAGCAGCCAAGCTGCGACGTATGGCTACACCTTC
cdr3_aa: CASSQAATYGYTF

j_call: TRBJ1-1
v_call: TRBV28
clone_size: NA
d_call: NA
cdr3_nt: TGTGCCAGCAGTCCGACGGGGCCTGAAGCTTTCTTT
cdr3_aa: CASSPTGPEAFF

j_call: TRBJ1-2
v_call: TRBV9
clone_size: once
d_call: NA
cdr3_nt: TGTGCCAGCAGCCCCGCACAGGGCGACTATGGCTACACCTTC
cdr3_aa: CASSPAQGDYGYTF

j_call: TRBJ1-2
v_call: TRBV18
clone_size: NA
d_call: NA
cdr3_nt: TGTGCCAGCTCACCGGAGGGAATAGAGTGGGGCTACACCTTC
cdr3_aa: CASSPEGIEWGYTF

j_call: TRBJ2-7
v_call: TRBV20-1
clone_size: NA
d_call: NA
cdr3_nt: TGCAGTTTTTATGGATCCTACGAGCAGTACTTC
cdr3_aa: CSFYGSYEQYF

j_call: TRBJ1-5
v_call: TRBV19
clone_size: NA
d_call: TRBD1
cdr3_nt: TGTGCCAGTAGTACCGCGACAGGGACAAATTATCCCCAGCATTTT
cdr3_aa: CASSTATGTNYPQHF

j_call: TRBJ2-7
v_call: TRBV2
clone_size: NA
d_call: NA
cdr3_nt: TGTGCCAGCAGTCAAGCAACCTACAGGGACTCCTACGAGCAGTACTTC
cdr3_aa: CASSQATYRDSYEQYF

j_call: TRBJ2-7
v_call: TRBV6-1
clone_size: once
d_call: TRBD1
cdr3_nt: TGTGCCAGCAGTGAAAACAGGGGAGAGCAGTACTTC
cdr3_aa: CASSENRGEQYF

j_call: TRBJ2-1
v_call: TRBV5-4
clone_size: NA
d_call: NA
cdr3_nt: TGTGCCAGCAGCCCACGTGGGTTGGGGAATGAGCAGTTCTTC
cdr3_aa: CASSPRGLGNEQFF

j_call: TRBJ1-1
v_call: TRBV19
clone_size: NA
d_call: NA
cdr3_nt: TGTGCCAGTAGTATAACTTCAGCCCTAAACACTGAAGCTTTCTTT
cdr3_aa: CASSITSALNTEAFF

j_call: TRBJ2-1
v_call: TRBV19
clone_size: NA
d_call: TRBD2
cdr3_nt: TGTGCCAGTAGTATGACTAGCGGGAGGCGTGTAAATGAGCAGTTCTTC
cdr3_aa: CASSMTSGRRVNEQFF

j_call: TRBJ2-7
v_call: TRBV5-6
clone_size: NA
d_call: TRBD1
cdr3_nt: TGTGCCAGCAGCCCCTTAAGACAGGGATTCTCCTACGAGCAGTACTTC
cdr3_aa: CASSPLRQGFSYEQYF

j_call: TRBJ1-2
v_call: TRBV29-1
clone_size: NA
d_call: NA
cdr3_nt: TGCAGCGTTGAGGGGACGAGAAACTATGGCTACACCTTC
cdr3_aa: CSVEGTRNYGYTF

j_call: TRBJ1-2
v_call: TRBV6-2/TRBV6-3
clone_size: NA
d_call: NA
cdr3_nt: TGTGCCAGCAGTTACACGGGGTCCTATGGCTACACCTTC
cdr3_aa: CASSYTGSYGYTF

j_call: TRBJ2-3
v_call: TRBV7-9
clone_size: NA
d_call: TRBD2
cdr3_nt: TGTGCCAGCAGCTACAGCGGGGGCGGCACAGATACGCAGTATTTT
cdr3_aa: CASSYSGGGTDTQYF

j_call: TRBJ1-1
v_call: TRBV12-3/TRBV12-4
clone_size: NA
d_call: TRBD1
cdr3_nt: TGTGCCAGCACCATGGGACAGGGCACTGAAGCTTTCTTT
cdr3_aa: CASTMGQGTEAFF

j_call: TRBJ1-1
v_call: TRBV18
clone_size: NA
d_call: NA
cdr3_nt: TGTGCCAGCTCACCGATAGACAGGCCGAACACTGAAGCTTTCTTT
cdr3_aa: CASSPIDRPNTEAFF

j_call: TRBJ2-5
v_call: TRBV4-1
clone_size: NA
d_call: TRBD1
cdr3_nt: TGCGCCAGCAACCCGGGACAGCGCCAAGAGACCCAGTACTTC
cdr3_aa: CASNPGQRQETQYF

j_call: TRBJ2-3
v_call: TRBV29-1
clone_size: NA
d_call: NA
cdr3_nt: TGCAGCGTTGGACTAACTCTCACAGATACGCAGTATTTT
cdr3_aa: CSVGLTLTDTQYF

j_call: TRBJ1-2
v_call: TRBV15
clone_size: NA
d_call: TRBD1
cdr3_nt: TGTGCCACCAGAGATGGGGGACAGGGAGGCTGGGGCTACACCTTC
cdr3_aa: CATRDGGQGGWGYTF

j_call: TRBJ2-7
v_call: TRBV15
clone_size: NA
d_call: NA
cdr3_nt: TGTGCCACCAGCAGAGTTGGTGAGGAAGAAACCTACGAGCAGTACTTC
cdr3_aa: CATSRVGEEETYEQYF

j_call: TRBJ2-2
v_call: TRBV7-3
clone_size: NA
d_call: TRBD2
cdr3_nt: TGTGCCAGCAGCTTACACGGGACTAGCGGTACTACCGGGGAGCTGTTTTTT
cdr3_aa: CASSLHGTSGTTGELFF

j_call: TRBJ1-2
v_call: TRBV27
clone_size: NA
d_call: NA
cdr3_nt: TGTGCCAGCAGTGCCCAAGGTCCCTATGGCTACACCTTC
cdr3_aa: CASSAQGPYGYTF

j_call: TRBJ2-3
v_call: TRBV6-5
clone_size: NA
d_call: TRBD2
cdr3_nt: TGTGCCAGCAGCATTAGCGGGGGGGCTGGAAATACGCAGTATTTT
cdr3_aa: CASSISGGAGNTQYF

j_call: TRBJ2-7
v_call: TRBV2
clone_size: NA
d_call: NA
cdr3_nt: TGTGCCAGCAGTGGGGGCAGGGTTGGATATGAGTACTTC
cdr3_aa: CASSGGRVGYEYF

j_call: TRBJ1-3
v_call: TRBV7-9
clone_size: NA
d_call: NA
cdr3_nt: TGTGCCAGCAGCTTAGTGCTGGGGGACTCTGGAAACACCATATATTTT
cdr3_aa: CASSLVLGDSGNTIYF

j_call: TRBJ1-4
v_call: TRBV4-1
clone_size: NA
d_call: TRBD1
cdr3_nt: TGCGCCAGCAGCAACCTCGGGACAGGGGGAAATGAAAAACTGTTTTTT
cdr3_aa: CASSNLGTGGNEKLFF

j_call: TRBJ2-1
v_call: TRBV2
clone_size: NA
d_call: NA
cdr3_nt: TGTGCCAGCAATGGAGGACGGACGTCCTACAATGAGCAGTTCTTC
cdr3_aa: CASNGGRTSYNEQFF

j_call: TRBJ2-1
v_call: TRBV4-2
clone_size: NA
d_call: NA
cdr3_nt: TGTGCCAGCAGCCAACCCAACACGGGGAATGAGCAGTTCTTC
cdr3_aa: CASSQPNTGNEQFF